A single sample is the source of the 8 T cell receptor beta chains below, sequenced in a study of T cells in Graves' hyperthyroidism and ophthalmopathy. TCR beta CDR3 regions were amplified from RNA. When the TCR CDR3 underwent first-round RT-PCR, the HTBI primer set was used. Each CDR3 protein is one row after TCRdb ran MiXCR on the multiplex PCR reads. The sample gives about 560,000 distinct CDR3 sequences, approximately 14% of which show up once; roughly 6.6% is in the top ten. What was sequenced was blood. Source of these receptors: a woman aged 30 to 39 with Graves' hyperthyroidism.

In its sample, this clonotype was seen many times. The V and J genes are TRBV3-1 and TRBJ1-4; no definite D call. The V gene's germline CDR1 is LGHDT and CDR2 YNNKEL (reference sequence). The germline V and J ends were trimmed by 4 bases and 10 bases, with 10 bases remaining between them. The CDR3 has 12 residues. The CDR3 nucleotides read TGTGCCAGCAGCCCGGGGTTTGGAAAACTGTTTTTT. Translation: CASSPGFGKLFF.

This clonotype is a singleton in its sample. A single base separates this from a much larger clone, so it may be a read error. V and J are TRBV20-1 and TRBJ2-1, with D unclear. V dropped 0 bases and J dropped 10 bases, with 22 bases sitting between them. Germline CDR1 reads DFQATT; CDR2 reads SNEGSKA (reference sequence). The CDR3 is 16 residues long. The CDR3 DNA reads as TGCAGTGCTAGAGATTATAAGGAGTCAACACCTGTGGAGCAGTTCTTC. Protein: CSARDYKESTPVEQFF.

This clonotype was seen a handful of times. The genes are TRBV9 and TRBJ2-2; 7 bases match TRBD1. V trimming: 8 bases; J trimming: 4 bases; junction bases outside the gene matches: 11. The CDR3 covers 15 residues. The germline CDR1 and CDR2 sequences are SGDLS and YYNGEE. CDR3 sequence: CASSTGTAITGELFF. For the CDR3, the DNA is TGTGCCAGTAGTACCGGGACAGCAATCACCGGGGAGCTGTTTTTT.

This clonotype was counted many times. This chain links TRBV7-2 with TRBJ2-3; TRBD2 matches at 13 bases. CDR1 and CDR2 from the germline V gene are SGHTA and FQGNSA. V shed 7 bases and J 5 bases; nucleotides not matched to a gene: 9. This CDR3 comprises 16 residues. The CDR3 DNA reads as TGTGCCAGCACCAGACTAGCGGGAGGCCGGGGAGATACGCAGTATTTT. Its protein is CASTRLAGGRGDTQYF.

The V and J genes are TRBV19 and TRBJ1-4; possible D gene TRBD1, 6 bases. V was shortened by 3 bases and J by 0 bases, with 26 bases between the two germline ends. The germline V gene encodes CDR1 LNHDA and CDR2 SQIVND (reference sequence). This CDR3 comprises 21 residues. CDR3 region: CASSIAGSAAGTPATNEKLFF. The CDR3 DNA reads TGTGCCAGTAGTATCGCAGGATCGGCCGCAGGGACACCCGCAACTAATGAAAAACTGTTTTTT.

V and J are TRBV20-1 and TRBJ1-2; 7 nucleotides match TRBD1. J was trimmed by 6 bases and V by 0 bases; bases with no gene match: 4. The CDR3 sequence is 13 residues long. Germline V gene lookup returns CDR1 DFQATT and CDR2 SNEGSKA (reference sequence). The CDR3 sequence is CSARDEGAHGYTF. CDR3 nucleotides: TGCAGTGCTAGAGATGAGGGGGCGCATGGCTACACCTTC.

This clonotype was counted only a few times. The V and J genes are TRBV29-1 and TRBJ2-3; TRBD2 matches at 12 bases. Germline trimming cut 4 bases from V and 4 bases from J; bases unmatched to any gene: 6. This CDR3 is 15 amino acids long. In germline, CDR1 is SQVTM, CDR2 ANQGSEA. The CDR3 protein is CSVAVTSGSSDTQYF. CDR3 DNA sequence: TGCAGCGTTGCCGTGACTAGCGGGAGTTCAGATACGCAGTATTTT.

This clonotype was found many times. CDR3 region: CASTQSGTHEQFF. The CDR3 DNA follows: TGTGCCAGCACTCAAAGCGGGACACATGAGCAGTTCTTC. This chain connects TRBV7-2 to TRBJ2-1; D possibly corresponds to TRBD2 (7 bases). The CDR3 consists of 13 residues. The ends were cut back, 7 bases at V and 8 bases at J, with 15 bases in the middle. Germline V gives CDR1 SGHTA, CDR2 FQGNSA.